This T cell receptor beta chain was documented in a study of response to subunit inactivated influenza vaccine. Study-level points and caveats: New T cells are recruited in small numbers by each seasonal influenza vaccination, according to the authors' suggestion.

TCRdb reprocessed the RT-PCR reads via MiXCR and lists one record per CDR3 protein. Among about 780,000 distinct CDR3 sequences listed, under 20% were seen once. A word on this clonotype: No antigen is known for it.

V was pared by 3 bases and J by 2 bases, with 5 bases of the junction left unmatched. From germline, CDR1 is KGHSH and CDR2 LQKENI. The CDR3 contains 17 residues. Sequencing was performed on PBMCs from blood, taken more than 4 days after vaccination. The sequence derives from a man in his fifties or sixties who received an inactivated influenza vaccine. The rearrangement joins TRBV18 to TRBJ1-5, with TRBD1 matching over 12 bases. The CDR3 protein is CASSPMGQGAGNQPQHF. The CDR3 bases are TGTGCCAGCTCACCGATGGGACAGGGGGCAGGCAATCAGCCCCAGCATTTT.